Described below is a single T cell receptor beta chain sequence and its context. Its cognate antigen is unknown. The protocol was immunoSEQ multiplex PCR, while the TCRdb copy is restricted to in-frame clones and leaves out a portion. The repertoire holds some 40,000 clones, with around 89% as singletons. This CDR3 is 16 amino acids long. The trim removed 3 bases at V and 8 bases at J, leaving 10 bases unmatched. Germline V gives CDR1 WNHNN, CDR2 SYGVQD (reference sequence). The data were obtained in a study of OX40 agonist ivuxolimab in advanced cancers. The study's findings and limits: CD4+ and CD8+ T cells in blood underwent clonal expansion by week 6 at 0.1 to 3.0 mg/kg.

This receptor was identified in an adult with an advanced solid tumor such as melanoma, head and neck, liver or kidney cancer. The material sequenced was CD4+ or CD8+ T cells sorted from blood, taken in a trial of the OX40 agonist ivuxolimab. This chain uses TRBV10-1 with TRBJ2-1; 10 bases align to TRBD2. The CDR3 loop is CASSEPASGSRDEQFF. DNA for the CDR3: TGCGCCAGCAGTGAACCGGCTAGCGGGAGTCGAGATGAGCAGTTCTTC.